The rows below give T cell receptor beta chains drawn from one sample of a study of immune characteristics of hereditary and idiopathic chronic pancreatitis. The repertoire was sequenced with immunoSEQ multiplex PCR; TCRdb's copy has only in-frame clones and lacks some. The table lists roughly 14,000 clones, over 70% of them singletons. The source material was pancreas tissue with hereditary chronic pancreatitis. The receptors were gathered from a human donor with chronic pancreatitis. The CDR3 runs from the conserved cysteine through the conserved F or W. D genes are given only for firm matches. Size is omitted from some rows. Given values are once, few, many or a class for expanded clones.

clone size | J gene | V gene | D gene | CDR3 length | CDR3 DNA | CDR3 protein
. | TRBJ2-7 | TRBV28 | . | 14 | TGTGCCAGCACCCCAGGGGGGCTTTGGGGCGAGCAGTACTTC | CASTPGGLWGEQYF
once | TRBJ2-1 | TRBV5-6 | TRBD1 | 14 | TGTGCCAGCAGCATCGGGACAGTGGACAATGAGCAGTTCTTC | CASSIGTVDNEQFF
. | TRBJ2-3 | TRBV10-3 | . | 14 | TGTGCCATCAGGACGACAGGACATTCAGATACGCAGTATTTT | CAIRTTGHSDTQYF
once | TRBJ1-1 | TRBV4-1 | . | 15 | TGCGCCAGCAGCCAAGAATCGGCTAGGAACACTGAAGCTTTCTTT | CASSQESARNTEAFF
. | TRBJ1-1 | TRBV2 | . | 13 | TGTGCCAGCAGTGCTCACGTTCAGACTGAAGCTTTCTTT | CASSAHVQTEAFF
. | TRBJ1-5 | TRBV28 | . | 15 | TGTGCCAGCAGTTTGGGTAGCTATAGCAATCAGCCCCAGCATTTT | CASSLGSYSNQPQHF
. | TRBJ1-1 | TRBV5-1 | . | 14 | TGCGCCAGCAGCTTGTATCGCCTGAACACTGAAGCTTTCTTT | CASSLYRLNTEAFF
. | TRBJ2-1 | TRBV4-2 | . | 15 | TGTGCCAGCAGCCAAGTAGTAGGAGGGCTCAATGAGCAGTTCTTC | CASSQVVGGLNEQFF
. | TRBJ1-3 | TRBV5-1 | . | 17 | TGCGCCAGCAGCTTGGTCATCGGGATGGCAGGGGAGAACACCATATATTTT | CASSLVIGMAGENTIYF
. | TRBJ1-2 | TRBV14 | TRBD1 | 14 | TGTGCCAGCAGCCAGGGCAGGGGGAACTATGGCTACACCTTC | CASSQGRGNYGYTF
medium-sized | TRBJ2-3 | TRBV6-4 | . | 16 | TGTGCCAGCAGTAAGGGAGATCGGGGCCCCACAGATACGCAGTATTTT | CASSKGDRGPTDTQYF
few | TRBJ1-1 | TRBV27 | TRBD1 | 15 | TGTGCCAGCAGTAAGACCGGGACAGAGAACACTGAAGCTTTCTTT | CASSKTGTENTEAFF